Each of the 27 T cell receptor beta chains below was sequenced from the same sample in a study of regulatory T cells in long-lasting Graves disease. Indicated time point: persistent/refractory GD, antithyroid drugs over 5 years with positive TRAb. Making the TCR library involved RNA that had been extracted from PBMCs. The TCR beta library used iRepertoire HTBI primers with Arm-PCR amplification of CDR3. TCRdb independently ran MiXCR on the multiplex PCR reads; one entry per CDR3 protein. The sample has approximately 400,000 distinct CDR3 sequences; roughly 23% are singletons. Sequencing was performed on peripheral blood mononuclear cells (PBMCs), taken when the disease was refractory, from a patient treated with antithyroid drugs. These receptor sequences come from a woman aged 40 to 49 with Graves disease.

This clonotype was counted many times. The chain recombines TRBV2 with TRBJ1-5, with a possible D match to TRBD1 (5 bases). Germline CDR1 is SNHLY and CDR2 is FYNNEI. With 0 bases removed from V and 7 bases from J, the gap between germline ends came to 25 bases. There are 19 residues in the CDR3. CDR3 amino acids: CASSEALRAGLGWGQPQHF. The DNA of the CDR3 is TGTGCCAGCAGTGAAGCGCTTCGGGCAGGGTTAGGGTGGGGACAGCCCCAGCATTTT. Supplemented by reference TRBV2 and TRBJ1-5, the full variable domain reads EPEVTQTPSHQVTQMGQEVILRCVPISNHLYFYWYRQILGQKVEFLVSFYNNEISEKSEIFDDQFSVERPDGSNFTLKIRSTKLEDSAMYFCASSEALRAGLGWGQPQHFGDGTRLSIL.

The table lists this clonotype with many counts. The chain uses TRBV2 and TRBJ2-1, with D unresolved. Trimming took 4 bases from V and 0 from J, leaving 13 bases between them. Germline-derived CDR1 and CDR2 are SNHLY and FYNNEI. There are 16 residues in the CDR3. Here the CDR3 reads CASSVDVPSSYNEQFF. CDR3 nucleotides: TGTGCCAGCAGTGTTGACGTGCCTAGCTCCTACAATGAGCAGTTCTTC.

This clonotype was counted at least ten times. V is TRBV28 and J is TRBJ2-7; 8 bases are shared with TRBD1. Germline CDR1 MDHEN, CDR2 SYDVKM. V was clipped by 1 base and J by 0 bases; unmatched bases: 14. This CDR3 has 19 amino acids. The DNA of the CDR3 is TGTGCCAGCAGTTTATCCCTGGTTCGGACAGGGCGCTCCTCCTACGAGCAGTACTTC. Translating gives CASSLSLVRTGRSSYEQYF. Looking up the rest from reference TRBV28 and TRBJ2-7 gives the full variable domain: DVKVTQSSRYLVKRTGEKVFLECVQDMDHENMFWYRQDPGLGLRLIYFSYDVKMKEKGDIPEGYSVSREKKERFSLILESASTNQTSMYLCASSLSLVRTGRSSYEQYFGPGTRLTVT.

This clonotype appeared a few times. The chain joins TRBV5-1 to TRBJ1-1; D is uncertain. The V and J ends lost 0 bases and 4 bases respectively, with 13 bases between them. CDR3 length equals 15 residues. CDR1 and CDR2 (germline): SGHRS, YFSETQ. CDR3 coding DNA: TGCGCCAGCAGCTTGGGGGATCGGGGAGGCACTGAAGCTTTCTTT. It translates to CASSLGDRGGTEAFF.

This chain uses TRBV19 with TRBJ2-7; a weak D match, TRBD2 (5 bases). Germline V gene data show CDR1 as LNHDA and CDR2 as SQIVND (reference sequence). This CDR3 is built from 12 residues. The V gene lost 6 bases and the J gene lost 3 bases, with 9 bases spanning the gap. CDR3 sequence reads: CASRTGDYEQYF. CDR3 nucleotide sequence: TGTGCCAGTAGAACCGGGGACTACGAGCAGTACTTC.

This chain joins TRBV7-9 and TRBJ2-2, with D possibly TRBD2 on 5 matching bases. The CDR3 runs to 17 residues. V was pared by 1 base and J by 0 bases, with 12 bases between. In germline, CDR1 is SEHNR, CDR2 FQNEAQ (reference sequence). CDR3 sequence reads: CASSLVGVTPNTGELFF. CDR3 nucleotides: TGTGCCAGCAGCTTAGTCGGGGTGACACCGAACACCGGGGAGCTGTTTTTT.

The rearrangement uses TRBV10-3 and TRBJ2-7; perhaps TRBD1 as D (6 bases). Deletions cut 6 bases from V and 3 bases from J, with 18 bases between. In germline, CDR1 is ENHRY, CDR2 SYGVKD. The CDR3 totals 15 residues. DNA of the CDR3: TGTGCCATCAGAAAAGGGGGAGTAGGGCACTACGAGCAGTACTTC. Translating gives CAIRKGGVGHYEQYF.

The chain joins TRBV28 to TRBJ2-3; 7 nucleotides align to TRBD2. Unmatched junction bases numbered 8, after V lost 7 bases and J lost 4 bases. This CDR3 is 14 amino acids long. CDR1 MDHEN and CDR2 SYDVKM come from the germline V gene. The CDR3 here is CASNEGGMADTQYF. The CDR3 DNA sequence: TGTGCCAGCAATGAGGGAGGGATGGCAGATACGCAGTATTTT.

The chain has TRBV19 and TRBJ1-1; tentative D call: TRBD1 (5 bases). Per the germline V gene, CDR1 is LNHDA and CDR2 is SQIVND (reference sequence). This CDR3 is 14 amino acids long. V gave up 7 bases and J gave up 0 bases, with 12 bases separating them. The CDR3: CASTPGRMNTEAFF. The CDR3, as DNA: TGTGCCAGTACCCCGGGACGGATGAACACTGAAGCTTTCTTT.

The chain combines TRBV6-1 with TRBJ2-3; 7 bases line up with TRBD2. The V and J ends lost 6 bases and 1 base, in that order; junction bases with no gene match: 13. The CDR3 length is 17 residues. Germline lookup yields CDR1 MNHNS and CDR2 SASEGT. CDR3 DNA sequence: TGTGCCAGCAGACGCAATGCGGGGAGGGCGGGCACAGATACGCAGTATTTT. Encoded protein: CASRRNAGRAGTDTQYF.

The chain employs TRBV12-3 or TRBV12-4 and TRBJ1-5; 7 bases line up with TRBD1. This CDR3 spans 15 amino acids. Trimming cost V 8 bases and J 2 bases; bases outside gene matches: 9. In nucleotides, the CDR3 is TGTGCCAGCCAATCAGGGGGGGGGGGCAATCAGCCCCAGCATTTT. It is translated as CASQSGGGGNQPQHF.

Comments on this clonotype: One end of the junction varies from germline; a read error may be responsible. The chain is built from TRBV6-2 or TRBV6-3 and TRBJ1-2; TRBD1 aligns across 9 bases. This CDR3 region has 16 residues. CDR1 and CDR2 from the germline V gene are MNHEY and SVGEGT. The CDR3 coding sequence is TGTACCAGCAGTATCCGGGACAGGGAAGCTAACTATGGCTACACCTTC. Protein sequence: CTSSIRDREANYGYTF.

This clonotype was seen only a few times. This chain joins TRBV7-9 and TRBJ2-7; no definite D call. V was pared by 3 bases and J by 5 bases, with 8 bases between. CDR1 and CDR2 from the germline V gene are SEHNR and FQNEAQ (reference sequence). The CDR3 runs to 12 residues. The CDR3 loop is CASSFFADEQYF. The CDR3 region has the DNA TGTGCCAGCAGCTTTTTTGCCGACGAGCAGTACTTC.

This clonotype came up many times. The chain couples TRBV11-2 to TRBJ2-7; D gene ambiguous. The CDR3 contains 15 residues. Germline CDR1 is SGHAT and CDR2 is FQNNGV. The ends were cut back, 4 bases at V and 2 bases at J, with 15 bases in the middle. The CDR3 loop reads CASSYPPSGAYEQYF. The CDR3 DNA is TGTGCCAGCAGCTACCCCCCGTCTGGTGCCTACGAGCAGTACTTC. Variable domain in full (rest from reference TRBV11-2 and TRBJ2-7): EAGVAQSPRYKIIEKRQSVAFWCNPISGHATLYWYQQILGQGPKLLIQFQNNGVVDDSQLPKDRFSAERLKGVDSTLKIQPAKLEDSAVYLCASSYPPSGAYEQYFGPGTRLTVT.

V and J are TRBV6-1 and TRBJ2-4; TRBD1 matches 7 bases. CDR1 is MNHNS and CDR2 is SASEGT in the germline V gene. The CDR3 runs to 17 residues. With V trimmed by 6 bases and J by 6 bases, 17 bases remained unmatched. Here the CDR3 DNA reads TGTGCCAGCAGACTTGACAGGGTAGTCAGTACGGGAAACATTCAGTACTTC. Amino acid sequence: CASRLDRVVSTGNIQYF.

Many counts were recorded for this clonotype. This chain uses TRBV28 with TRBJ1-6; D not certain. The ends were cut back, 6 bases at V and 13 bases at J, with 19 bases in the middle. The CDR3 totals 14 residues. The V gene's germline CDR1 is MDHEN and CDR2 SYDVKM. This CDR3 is CASRIRMAAYPLHF. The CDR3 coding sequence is TGTGCCAGCAGAATTCGGATGGCGGCGTATCCCCTCCACTTT. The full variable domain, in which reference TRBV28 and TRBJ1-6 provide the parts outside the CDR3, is DVKVTQSSRYLVKRTGEKVFLECVQDMDHENMFWYRQDPGLGLRLIYFSYDVKMKEKGDIPEGYSVSREKKERFSLILESASTNQTSMYLCASRIRMAAYPLHFGNGTRLTVT.

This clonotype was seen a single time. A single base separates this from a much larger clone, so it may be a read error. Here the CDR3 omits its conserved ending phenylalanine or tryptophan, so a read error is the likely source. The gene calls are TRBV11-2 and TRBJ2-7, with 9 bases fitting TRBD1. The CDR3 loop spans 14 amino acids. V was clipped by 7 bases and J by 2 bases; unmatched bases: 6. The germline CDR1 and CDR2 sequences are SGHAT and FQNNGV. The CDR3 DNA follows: TGTGCCAGCAACGGACAGGGGAAGGCCTACGAGCAGTACCTC. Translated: CASNGQGKAYEQYL.

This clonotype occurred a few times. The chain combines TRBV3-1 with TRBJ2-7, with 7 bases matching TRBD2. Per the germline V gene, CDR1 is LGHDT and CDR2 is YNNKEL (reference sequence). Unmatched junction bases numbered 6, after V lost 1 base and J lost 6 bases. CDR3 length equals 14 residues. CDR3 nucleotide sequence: TGTGCCAGCAGCCAAGTTCAGGCTAGCGGCGAGCAGTACTTC. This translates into CASSQVQASGEQYF.

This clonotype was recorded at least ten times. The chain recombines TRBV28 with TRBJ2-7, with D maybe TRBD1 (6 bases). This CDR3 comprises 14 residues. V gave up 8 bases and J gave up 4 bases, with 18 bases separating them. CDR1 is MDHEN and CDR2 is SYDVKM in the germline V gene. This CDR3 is CASCNRDTLYEQYF. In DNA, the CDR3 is TGTGCCAGCTGCAACCGGGACACCTTATACGAGCAGTACTTC.

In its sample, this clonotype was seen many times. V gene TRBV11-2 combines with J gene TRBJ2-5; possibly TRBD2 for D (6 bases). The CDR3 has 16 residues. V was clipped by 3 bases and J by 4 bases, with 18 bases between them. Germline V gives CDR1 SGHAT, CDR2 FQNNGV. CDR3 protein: CASSFPPHGGGETQYF. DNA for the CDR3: TGTGCCAGCAGCTTCCCGCCGCATGGGGGAGGAGAGACCCAGTACTTC.

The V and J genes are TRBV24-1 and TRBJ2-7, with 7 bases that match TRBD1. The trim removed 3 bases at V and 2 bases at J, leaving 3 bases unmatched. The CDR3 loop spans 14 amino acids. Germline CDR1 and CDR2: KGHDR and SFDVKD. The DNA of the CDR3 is TGTGCCACCAGTGATACCGGGACAGCCTACGAGCAGTACTTC. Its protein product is CATSDTGTAYEQYF.

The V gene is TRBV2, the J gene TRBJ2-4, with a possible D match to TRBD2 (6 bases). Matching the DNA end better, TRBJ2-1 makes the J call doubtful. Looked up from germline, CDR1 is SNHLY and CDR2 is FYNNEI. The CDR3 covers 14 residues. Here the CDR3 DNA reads TGTGCCAGCAGCCAAGGTGGCGGGGCGAATGAGCAGTTCTTC. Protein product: CASSQGGGANEQFF.

The CDR3 DNA reads TGTGCCAGTAGGGCAAACTCTGGAAACACCATATATTTT. Protein product: CASRANSGNTIYF. This chain connects TRBV3-1 to TRBJ1-3, with D unclear. This CDR3 contains 13 residues. V lost 9 bases to trimming and J lost 0 bases, with 9 bases between them. CDR1 LGHDT and CDR2 YNNKEL come from the germline V gene (reference sequence).

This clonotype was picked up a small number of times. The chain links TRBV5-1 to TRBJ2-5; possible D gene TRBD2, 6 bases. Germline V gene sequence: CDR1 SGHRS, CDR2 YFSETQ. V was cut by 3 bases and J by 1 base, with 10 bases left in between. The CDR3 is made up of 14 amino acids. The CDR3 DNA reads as TGCGCCAGCAGCTGGGGGACTTTCCAAGAGACCCAGTACTTC. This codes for CASSWGTFQETQYF.

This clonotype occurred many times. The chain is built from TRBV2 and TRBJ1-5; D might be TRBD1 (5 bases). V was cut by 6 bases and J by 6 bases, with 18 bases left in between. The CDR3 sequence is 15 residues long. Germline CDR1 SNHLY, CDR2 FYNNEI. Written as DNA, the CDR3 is TGTGCCAGCAGCGCGGGACTCGCATTCGGTCAGCCCCAGCATTTT. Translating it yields CASSAGLAFGQPQHF.

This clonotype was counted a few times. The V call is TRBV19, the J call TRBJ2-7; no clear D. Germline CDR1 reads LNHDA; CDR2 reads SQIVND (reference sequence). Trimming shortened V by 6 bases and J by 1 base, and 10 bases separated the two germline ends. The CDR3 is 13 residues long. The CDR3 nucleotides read TGTGCCAGTAGATCTGACGGATCCTACGAGCAGTACTTC. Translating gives CASRSDGSYEQYF.

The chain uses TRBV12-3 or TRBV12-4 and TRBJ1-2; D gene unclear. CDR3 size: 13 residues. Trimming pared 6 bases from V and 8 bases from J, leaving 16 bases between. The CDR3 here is CASSSDLRGGYTF. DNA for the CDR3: TGTGCCAGCAGCTCCGACCTTAGAGGCGGCTACACCTTC.